This entry lists 8 T cell receptor beta chains sequenced from one sample in a study of beta chain features in type 1 diabetes. cDNA synthesis used the whole RNA isolate, giving expressed TCRB sequences. The data were produced by immunoSEQ multiplex PCR, yet TCRdb's version contains in-frame clones alone and is incomplete. Among about 900,000 clones listed, 15% to 20% were seen once. Sample: naive CD4+ T cells from blood. The receptors come from a woman aged 18-30 years in good health.

V and J are TRBV2 and TRBJ1-2; maybe TRBD1 (6 bases). Germline assignment: CDR1 SNHLY and CDR2 FYNNEI. V lost 6 bases and J lost 4, with 12 bases in between. This CDR3 has 13 residues. CDR3 nucleotide sequence: TGTGCCAGCAGCGGGGGACAAATCTATGGCTACACCTTC. Its translation: CASSGGQIYGYTF.

The rearrangement uses TRBV19 and TRBJ2-1; a weak D match, TRBD1 (5 bases). The germline CDR1 and CDR2 sequences are LNHDA and SQIVND (reference sequence). The CDR3 is made up of 14 amino acids. Between the trimmed V and J ends, which lost 3 bases and 7 bases, there was a span of 13 bases. As DNA, the CDR3 is TGTGCCAGTAGTATCCTAGTCAGGGCGAATGAGCAGTTCTTC. Its protein is CASSILVRANEQFF.

This rearrangement joins TRBV10-3 to TRBJ1-3; D unresolved. The CDR3 is 13 amino acids. Germline-derived CDR1 and CDR2 are ENHRY and SYGVKD. V lost 6 bases to trimming and J lost 3 bases, with 9 bases between them. The CDR3 DNA sequence: TGTGCCATCAGGAGCACGGTTGGAAACACCATATATTTT. Translating gives CAIRSTVGNTIYF.

This clone showed up just a few times. V gene TRBV15 combines with J gene TRBJ2-1, with 7 bases lining up with TRBD2. The CDR3 covers 16 residues. Germline CDR1 and CDR2: LNHNV and YYDKDF (reference sequence). Germline trimming cut 2 bases from V and 4 bases from J; bases unmatched to any gene: 8. CDR3 sequence reads: CATSRYSGTDYNEQFF. DNA for the CDR3: TGTGCCACCAGCAGATACAGCGGGACCGATTACAATGAGCAGTTCTTC.

This clone was picked up a small number of times. The chain recombines TRBV5-6 with TRBJ2-7; D is undetermined. CDR1 is SGHDT, CDR2 YYEEEE, per germline. The CDR3 sequence is 12 residues long. Trimming cost V 1 base and J 1 base, with 3 bases left between them. CDR3 sequence (DNA): TGTGCCAGCAGCTTGACGTCCTACGAGCAGTACTTC. As protein: CASSLTSYEQYF. The full variable domain, rest sourced from reference TRBV5-6 and TRBJ2-7, is DAGVTQSPTHLIKTRGQQVTLRCSPKSGHDTVSWYQQALGQGPQFIFQYYEEEERQRGNFPDRFSGHQFPNYSSELNVNALLLGDSALYLCASSLTSYEQYFGPGTRLTVT.

The chain uses TRBV6-5 and TRBJ2-4, with D tentatively TRBD2 (5 bases). V lost 5 bases and J 13 bases, leaving 21 bases between the germline ends. This CDR3 spans 14 amino acids. CDR1 is MNHEY and CDR2 is SVGAGI in the germline V gene. CDR3 sequence: CASSPAGRIPAQYF. In DNA form, the CDR3 reads TGTGCCAGCAGTCCCGCGGGTCGGATCCCCGCGCAGTACTTC.

CDR3 DNA sequence: TGTGCCAGCAGCCCAATGGGCCCTTCATTGAAAGAGACCCAGTACTTC. Translation: CASSPMGPSLKETQYF. This sequence joins TRBV7-6 and TRBJ2-5; D unclear. CDR3 length: 16 residues. The germline gives CDR1 SGHVS, CDR2 FNYEAQ. V lost 5 bases to trimming and J lost 3 bases, with 19 bases between them.

The chain has TRBV6-5 and TRBJ1-5; D gene unclear. Germline V CDR1 and CDR2: MNHEY, SVGAGI. This CDR3 is built from 10 residues. V gave up 8 bases and J gave up 7 bases, with 6 bases separating them. The CDR3 DNA follows: TGTGCCAGCGGAATACAGCCCCAGCATTTT. This sequence encodes CASGIQPQHF.